The 28 T cell receptor beta chains listed next were all sequenced from one sample in a study of T cell changes during pregnancy in multiple sclerosis. Some clones are missing from TCRdb's copy, which holds only in-frame ones; the method was immunoSEQ multiplex PCR. The sample contains more than 75,000 clones, over 90% of which appear only once. Sequencing used peripheral blood, obtained in the third trimester of pregnancy. Receptors were obtained from a female donor with multiple sclerosis, enrolled in a pregnancy study.

The rearrangement joins TRBV2 to TRBJ2-7, with unresolved D. The CDR3 spans 11 residues. CDR1 is SNHLY, CDR2 FYNNEI, per germline. V was trimmed by 6 bases and J by 10 bases, leaving 13 bases between them. The DNA of the CDR3 is TGTGCCAGCAGCGACCCCAGACACCAGTACTTC. It yields the protein CASSDPRHQYF.

The rearrangement joins TRBV6-5 to TRBJ2-5; 8 nucleotides agree with TRBD1. Germline CDR1 and CDR2: MNHEY and SVGAGI. The CDR3 contains 14 residues. With 10 bases clipped from V and 2 bases from J, the junction kept 9 bases outside the gene matches. The DNA of the CDR3 is TGTGCCACCCTCGGACAGGGCCAACAAGAGACCCAGTACTTC. Translated: CATLGQGQQETQYF.

The chain combines TRBV21-1 with TRBJ2-3; TRBD2 is the table's D call and was not checked against the DNA. TRBV21-1 is listed as a pseudogene. The CDR3 spans 19 residues. Written as DNA, the CDR3 is TGTGCCAGCAGCGAAGGGCTAGCGGGGGGCCCCGTCAGCACAGATACGCAGTATTTT. Residues: CASSEGLAGGPVSTDTQYF.

The chain carries TRBV5-6 and TRBJ2-7; D possibly corresponds to TRBD1 (6 bases). This CDR3 region has 13 residues. Looked up from germline, CDR1 is SGHDT and CDR2 is YYEEEE. The V end was cut by 4 bases, the J end by 7 bases, with 15 bases between. The DNA for the CDR3 is TGTGCCAGCAGCGAGCCAACAGGGTTGGAGCAGTACTTC. It is translated as CASSEPTGLEQYF.

The chain recombines TRBV27 with TRBJ2-1; 9 bases are shared with TRBD2. Looked up from germline, CDR1 is MNHEY and CDR2 is SMNVEV (reference sequence). The CDR3 is 17 residues long. The V gene end was trimmed by 4 bases and the J gene end by 3 bases; junction bases not matched to a gene: 10. The CDR3 DNA sequence: TGTGCCAGCAGTTCGATCCTTCTAGCGGGGCTCTACAATGAGCAGTTCTTC. It translates to CASSSILLAGLYNEQFF.

This chain connects TRBV7-6 to TRBJ1-2; 8 bases are shared with TRBD1. The CDR3 totals 12 residues. Germline CDR1 and CDR2: SGHVS and FNYEAQ. V shed 3 bases, J shed 8 bases, and the junction held 2 bases outside the gene matches. This chain's CDR3 is CASSLTGEGYTF. DNA for the CDR3: TGTGCCAGCAGCTTGACAGGGGAAGGCTACACCTTC.

V gene TRBV18 combines with J gene TRBJ1-4; D is ambiguous. V dropped 0 bases and J dropped 4 bases, with 6 bases sitting between them. The CDR3 has 14 amino acids. The germline gives CDR1 KGHSH, CDR2 LQKENI. CDR3: CASSPPSYNEKLFF. The CDR3 nucleotides read TGTGCCAGCTCACCACCGAGCTATAATGAAAAACTGTTTTTT. Full variable domain (rest looked up from reference TRBV18 and TRBJ1-4): NAGVMQNPRHLVRRRGQEARLRCSPMKGHSHVYWYRQLPEEGLKFMVYLQKENIIDESGMPKERFSAEFPKEGPSILRIQQVVRGDSAAYFCASSPPSYNEKLFFGSGTQLSVL.

The rearrangement joins TRBV4-1 to TRBJ1-1; 7 nucleotides agree with TRBD1. CDR3 length: 14 residues. Germline values: CDR1 MGHRA, CDR2 YSYEKL. Unmatched junction bases numbered 6, after V lost 2 bases and J lost 6 bases. Here the CDR3 reads CASSQHLGTAEAFF. CDR3 DNA: TGCGCCAGCAGCCAACATCTAGGGACAGCTGAAGCTTTCTTT.

V is TRBV6-5 and J is TRBJ2-7, with 9 positions matching TRBD1. Trimming cost V 8 bases and J 5 bases; bases outside gene matches: 10. This CDR3 has 14 residues. Germline assignment: CDR1 MNHEY and CDR2 SVGAGI. In nucleotides, the CDR3 is TGTGCCAGCTCGGGGGTGGGACAGGGCCACGAGCAGTACTTC. Protein sequence: CASSGVGQGHEQYF.

This chain links TRBV11-2 with TRBJ1-2, with a weak D call TRBD1 (5 bases). This CDR3 region has 17 residues. Trimming took off 0 bases at V and 5 bases at J, with 19 bases between the two ends. Per the germline V gene, CDR1 is SGHAT and CDR2 is FQNNGV. DNA for the CDR3: TGTGCCAGCAGCTTAGAACAAGGGGCAGGGCCAATTTATGGCTACACCTTC. Amino acids: CASSLEQGAGPIYGYTF.

This chain links TRBV4-2 with TRBJ2-3, with 9 bases that match TRBD2. The germline V gene encodes CDR1 LGHNA and CDR2 YNFKEQ. CDR3 length: 18 residues. Unmatched junction bases numbered 8, after V lost 0 bases and J lost 1 base. CDR3: CASSQEVSGGGRTDTQYF. CDR3 DNA sequence: TGTGCCAGCAGCCAAGAGGTTAGCGGGGGTGGACGCACAGATACGCAGTATTTT.

The rearrangement uses TRBV30 and TRBJ2-3; 7 bases match TRBD2. The CDR3 is 11 residues long. Unmatched junction bases numbered 2, after V lost 7 bases and J lost 4 bases. CDR1 and CDR2 (germline): GTSNPN, SVGIG (reference sequence). The CDR3 DNA reads TGTGCCTCCGCGGGGGCAGATACGCAGTATTTT. This gives the protein CASAGADTQYF.

This clone showed up just once. The chain joins TRBV12-5 to TRBJ2-3, with 13 bases aligning to TRBD2. The CDR3 contains 14 residues. Trimming at V came to 6 bases and at J to 6 bases, leaving 3 bases not matched to a gene. Germline CDR1 LGHNT, CDR2 FRNRAP. The CDR3 spells CASGLAGGPDTQYF. DNA for the CDR3: TGTGCTAGTGGACTAGCGGGGGGGCCCGATACGCAGTATTTT.

The rearrangement links TRBV19 to TRBJ2-7, with a tentative D call TRBD2 (5 bases). Trimming cost V 4 bases and J 3 bases, with 13 bases left between them. The germline gives CDR1 LNHDA, CDR2 SQIVND (reference sequence). The CDR3 sequence is 14 residues long. The chain's CDR3 is CASSTASYDYEQYF. The CDR3, as DNA: TGTGCCAGTAGTACGGCTAGCTACGACTACGAGCAGTACTTC.

This clone was observed once. This chain links TRBV5-1 with TRBJ1-2, with D unclear. V lost 1 base to trimming and J lost 4 bases, with 20 bases between them. CDR3 length: 17 amino acids. The germline V gene encodes CDR1 SGHRS and CDR2 YFSETQ. The CDR3 loop reads CASSLPTGTEESYGYTF. For the CDR3, the DNA is TGCGCCAGCAGCTTGCCTACTGGAACCGAGGAGAGCTATGGCTACACCTTC.

This chain connects TRBV19 to TRBJ1-6; D is undetermined. The germline CDR1 and CDR2 sequences are LNHDA and SQIVND (reference sequence). V was shortened by 6 bases and J by 7 bases, with 7 bases between the two germline ends. This CDR3 comprises 12 residues. The CDR3 protein is CASSISNSPLHF. In nucleotides, the CDR3 is TGTGCCAGTAGCATAAGCAATTCACCCCTCCACTTT. Full variable domain (outside the CDR3, taken from reference TRBV19 and TRBJ1-6): DGGITQSPKYLFRKEGQNVTLSCEQNLNHDAMYWYRQDPGQGLRLIYYSQIVNDFQKGDIAEGYSVSREKKESFPLTVTSAQKNPTAFYLCASSISNSPLHFGNGTRLTVT.

The chain links TRBV29-1 to TRBJ1-2; D is possibly TRBD1 (6 bases). With 6 bases removed from V and 8 bases from J, the gap between germline ends came to 16 bases. Germline loops: CDR1 SQVTM, CDR2 ANQGSEA. The length of the CDR3 is 12 residues. The CDR3 DNA reads as TGCAGCGTGGCCAGGGGCAGGGACGGCTACACCTTC. Protein sequence: CSVARGRDGYTF.

The chain recombines TRBV15 with TRBJ2-3; 13 nucleotides match TRBD2. Germline assignment: CDR1 LNHNV and CDR2 YYDKDF (reference sequence). The length of the CDR3 is 17 residues. V shed 1 base and J 0 bases; nucleotides not matched to a gene: 1. This chain's CDR3 is CATSRGGLAGSTDTQYF. Here the CDR3 DNA reads TGTGCCACCAGCAGAGGGGGACTAGCGGGGAGCACAGATACGCAGTATTTT.

J is TRBJ1-4 and V is TRBV9; D call uncertain. The germline V and J ends were trimmed by 4 bases and 7 bases, with 14 bases remaining between them. Germline V lookup: CDR1 SGDLS, CDR2 YYNGEE. The CDR3 has 14 amino acids. The CDR3 nucleotides read TGTGCCAGCAGCCCCCCCGGCGGTAGTGAAAAACTGTTTTTT. It specifies CASSPPGGSEKLFF.

The CDR3 spells CASSLAGTSGGQMSEQFF. CDR3 nucleotides: TGTGCCAGCAGCTTAGCCGGGACTAGCGGGGGGCAAATGAGTGAGCAGTTCTTC. V usage is TRBV7-9 and J usage is TRBJ2-1, with 15 bases matching TRBD2. This CDR3 has 18 amino acids. The V and J ends lost 0 bases and 9 bases, in that order; junction bases with no gene match: 9. The germline V gene has CDR1 SEHNR and CDR2 FQNEAQ (reference sequence).

This sequence joins TRBV11-3 and TRBJ2-1; 9 bases match TRBD1. The CDR3 totals 16 residues. V was pared by 1 base and J by 2 bases, with 3 bases of the junction left unmatched. Germline-derived CDR1 and CDR2 are SGHNT and YENEEA. The CDR3, as DNA: TGTGCCAGCAGCTTAGGGGGACAGGGCCCCTACAATGAGCAGTTCTTC. Translating it yields CASSLGGQGPYNEQFF.

The rearrangement links TRBV4-1 to TRBJ2-4; 7 bases are shared with TRBD1. The CDR3 length is 17 residues. After removal of 1 base from V and 2 bases from J, the junction contained 8 bases not matched to a gene. Germline loops: CDR1 MGHRA, CDR2 YSYEKL. DNA for the CDR3: TGCGCCAGCAGCCAAGCCCGACCGACAGGGCCCAAAAACATTCAGTACTTC. Translated, it gives CASSQARPTGPKNIQYF.

This chain uses TRBV6-1 with TRBJ2-7; D is perhaps TRBD1 (6 bases). CDR3 length: 13 amino acids. Per germline, CDR1 MNHNS and CDR2 SASEGT. The V gene lost 7 bases and the J gene lost 2 bases, with 12 bases spanning the gap. In DNA, the CDR3 is TGTGCCAGCAACGGACAGTCTCCCTACGAGCAGTACTTC. This codes for CASNGQSPYEQYF.

The gene calls are TRBV5-1 and TRBJ2-5; 8 nucleotides match TRBD2. The CDR3 runs 14 residues. Germline V gives CDR1 SGHRS, CDR2 YFSETQ. V lost 4 bases, J lost 2 bases, and 4 bases stayed unmatched. CDR3: CASSKSGSQETQYF. The CDR3 nucleotides read TGCGCCAGCAGCAAGAGCGGGAGTCAAGAGACCCAGTACTTC.

This clone was counted once. This chain uses TRBV7-4 with TRBJ1-4; 8 bases map to TRBD1. The CDR3 has 14 amino acids. Germline assignment: CDR1 SGHVT and CDR2 SQSDAQ. V shed 7 bases and J 2 bases; nucleotides not matched to a gene: 3. The CDR3 bases are TGTGCCAGCACTCACAGGGGGACTAATGAAAAACTGTTTTTT. It is translated as CASTHRGTNEKLFF.

The chain recombines TRBV27 with TRBJ2-2; D is unclear. CDR1 is MNHEY and CDR2 is SMNVEV in the germline V gene (reference sequence). The V end lost 2 bases, the J end lost 4 bases, and 8 bases lay between the germline ends. The CDR3 consists of 14 residues. Here the CDR3 reads CASSLLVGTGELFF. For the CDR3, the DNA is TGTGCCAGCAGTTTACTAGTGGGCACCGGGGAGCTGTTTTTT.

The gene calls are TRBV14 and TRBJ1-2, with D possibly matching TRBD1 (6 bases). Trimming cost V 5 bases and J 4 bases, with 17 bases left between them. CDR1 and CDR2 from the germline V gene are SGHDN and FVKESK. CDR3 length: 15 residues. Here the CDR3 reads CASSSALGHVYGYTF. The CDR3 DNA reads TGTGCCAGCAGCAGTGCTTTGGGACACGTCTATGGCTACACCTTC.

The chain couples TRBV9 to TRBJ1-1; 9 nucleotides agree with TRBD1. Trimming removed 0 bases from V and 8 bases from J; junction bases left unmatched: 14. CDR3 length: 17 amino acids. Germline CDR1 and CDR2: SGDLS and YYNGEE. The CDR3 loop is CASSVVSGTGNTWEAFF. The CDR3 DNA sequence: TGTGCCAGCAGCGTAGTGTCTGGGACAGGGAACACTTGGGAAGCTTTCTTT.